The rows below give T cell receptor beta chains drawn from one sample of a study of blood T cells in healthy people across ages. TCRdb re-called the 5' RACE reads with MiXCR, one entry per CDR3 protein. The sample has about 650,000 distinct CDR3 sequences; about 30% are singletons. Sequencing was carried out using blood. The receptors derive from a woman of 80 years or more in good health. The CDR3 runs from the conserved cysteine through the conserved F or W. The order of the fields is clone size, D gene, V gene, J gene, CDR3 length, CDR3 DNA, CDR3 protein. The D gene is left open where the match is weak. Clone size is not always given. Where it is, it says once, few, many or a class for expanded clones.

few	NA	TRBV12-3/TRBV12-4	TRBJ1-2	13	TGTGCCAGCAGTTCAGACAGAAGCGGAGGCCACACCTTC	CASSSDRSGGHTF
many	NA	TRBV5-6	TRBJ1-2	15	TGTGCCAGCAGCTTGGGGCAGTCTAAAAACTATGGCTACACCTTC	CASSLGQSKNYGYTF
few	NA	TRBV15	TRBJ1-6	17	TGTGCCACCAGCAGAGATCGCTGGGGTTCGTTTGATTCACCCCTCCACTTT	CATSRDRWGSFDSPLHF
NA	TRBD2	TRBV7-3	TRBJ2-5	16	TGTGCCAGCAGCTACACACTAGCGGGGCCCCAAGAGACCCAGTACTTC	CASSYTLAGPQETQYF
NA	NA	TRBV2	TRBJ2-7	12	TGTGCCAGCAGGGACCAGACTTACGAGCAGTACTTC	CASRDQTYEQYF
few	TRBD2	TRBV7-6	TRBJ2-2	17	TGTGCCAGCAGCCGGACTAGCGGGGGGGCAAGAACCGGGGAGCTGTTTTTT	CASSRTSGGARTGELFF
many	TRBD2	TRBV27	TRBJ2-1	17	TGTGCCAGCAGTTTTAGGGGTAGACTAGCGGGTTACAATGAGCAGTTCTTC	CASSFRGRLAGYNEQFF
NA	TRBD1	TRBV6-5	TRBJ2-5	14	TGTGCCAGCAGTCTCAGACAGGGGCGGGAGACCCAGTACTTC	CASSLRQGRETQYF
NA	NA	TRBV20-1	TRBJ2-1	13	TGCAGTGCTAGAGACAGGGGCTCCTACGAGCAGTTCTTC	CSARDRGSYEQFF
many	NA	TRBV5-1	TRBJ1-2	13	TGCGCCAGCAGCTCGATAGGGTCCTCTGGCTACACCTTC	CASSSIGSSGYTF
NA	NA	TRBV10-3	TRBJ1-2	13	TGTGCCTTCCGTCTAGACACAGACTATGGCTACACCTTC	CAFRLDTDYGYTF
NA	NA	TRBV7-2	TRBJ2-3	16	TGTGCCAGCAGCTTCTCTCCGGTCGGAAGGGGAGATACGCAGTATTTT	CASSFSPVGRGDTQYF
NA	NA	TRBV10-3	TRBJ2-5	13	TGTGCCATCAGATCGGCGGCTCAAGAGACCCAGTACTTC	CAIRSAAQETQYF
many	TRBD1	TRBV5-1	TRBJ2-7	13	TGCGCCAGCAGCATCATACAGGGGAACGAGCAGTACTTC	CASSIIQGNEQYF
many	NA	TRBV5-5	TRBJ1-2	13	TGTGCCAGCAGCTTGTTGTCAGGCGATGGCTACACCTTC	CASSLLSGDGYTF
many	TRBD1	TRBV12-3/TRBV12-4	TRBJ2-3	14	TGTGCCAGCAGAAGACAGGGTGGTGCAGATACGCAGTATTTT	CASRRQGGADTQYF
many	NA	TRBV29-1	TRBJ2-3	11	TGCAGCGTTGACTTTGCAGATACGCAGTATTTT	CSVDFADTQYF
many	NA	TRBV5-6	TRBJ2-7	14	TGTGCCAGCAGCTTGGAGGAGGTTGGTTACGAGCAGTACTTC	CASSLEEVGYEQYF
many	NA	TRBV29-1	TRBJ2-7	15	TGCAGCGTTGAAGACGATTCGGGTCGGATGTACGAGCAGTACTTC	CSVEDDSGRMYEQYF
many	NA	TRBV27	TRBJ2-5	11	TGTGCCAGCAGTTTTTTGAAGACCCAGTACTTC	CASSFLKTQYF